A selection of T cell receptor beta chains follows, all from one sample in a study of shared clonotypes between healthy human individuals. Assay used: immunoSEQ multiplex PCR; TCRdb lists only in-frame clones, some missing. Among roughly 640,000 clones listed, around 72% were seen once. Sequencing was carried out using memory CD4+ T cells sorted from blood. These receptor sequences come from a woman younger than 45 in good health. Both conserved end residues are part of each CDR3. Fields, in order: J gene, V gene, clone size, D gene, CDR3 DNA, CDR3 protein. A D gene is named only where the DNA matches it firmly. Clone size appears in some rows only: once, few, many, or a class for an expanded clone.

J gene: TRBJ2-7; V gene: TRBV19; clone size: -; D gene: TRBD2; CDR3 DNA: TGTGCCAGTGCGCAACTAGCGGGATCCTACGAGCAGTACTTC; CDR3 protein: CASAQLAGSYEQYF
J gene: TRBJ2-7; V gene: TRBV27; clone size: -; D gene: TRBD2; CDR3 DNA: TGTGCCAGCAGTTGGGGACTAGCGGGACTTAAGTACTTC; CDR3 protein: CASSWGLAGLKYF
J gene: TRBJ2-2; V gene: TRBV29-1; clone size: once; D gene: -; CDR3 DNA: TGCAGCGCTACGGGACCGATGAACACCGGGGAGCTGTTTTTT; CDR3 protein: CSATGPMNTGELFF
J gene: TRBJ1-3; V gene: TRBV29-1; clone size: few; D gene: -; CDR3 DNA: TGCAGCGTTGTAAAGGGGACGATAGGAAACACCATATATTTT; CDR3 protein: CSVVKGTIGNTIYF
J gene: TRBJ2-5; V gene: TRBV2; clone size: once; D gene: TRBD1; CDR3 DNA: TGTGCCAGCAGCCCCGTTAGACAGGGGATTCCCCAAGAGACCCAGTACTTC; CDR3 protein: CASSPVRQGIPQETQYF
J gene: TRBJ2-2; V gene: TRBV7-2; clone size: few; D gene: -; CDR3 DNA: TGTGCCAGCAGCACCTCGACTAGGAACACCGGGGAGCTGTTTTTT; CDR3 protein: CASSTSTRNTGELFF
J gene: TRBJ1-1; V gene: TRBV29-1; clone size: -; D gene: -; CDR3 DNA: TGCAGCGTTGTGTGGGAGAACACTGAAGCTTTCTTT; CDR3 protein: CSVVWENTEAFF
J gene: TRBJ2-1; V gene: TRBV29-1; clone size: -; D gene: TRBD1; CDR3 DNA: TGCAGCGTTGAAGACCCAGGGGGCGCGGGAAAGGCCGGAAATTTCTTC; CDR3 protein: CSVEDPGGAGKAGNFF
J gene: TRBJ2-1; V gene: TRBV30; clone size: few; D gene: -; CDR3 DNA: TGTGCCGGGGCCATCCTGACCTACAATGAGCAGTTCTTC; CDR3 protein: CAGAILTYNEQFF
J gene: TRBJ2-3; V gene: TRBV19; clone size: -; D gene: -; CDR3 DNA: TGTGCCAGTAGTTTCCGGACCGTGGGGACAGATACGCAGTATTTT; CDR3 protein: CASSFRTVGTDTQYF
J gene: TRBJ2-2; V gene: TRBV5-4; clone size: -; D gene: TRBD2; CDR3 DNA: TGTGCCAGCAGCTCAGGACTAGCGGGAGGGAGAAGCACCGGGGAGCTGTTTTTT; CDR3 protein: CASSSGLAGGRSTGELFF
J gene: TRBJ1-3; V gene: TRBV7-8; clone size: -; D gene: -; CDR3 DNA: TGTGCCAGCAGCTTACAGCGAACGACAGGACAACACTCTGGAAACACCATATATTTT; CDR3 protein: CASSLQRTTGQHSGNTIYF
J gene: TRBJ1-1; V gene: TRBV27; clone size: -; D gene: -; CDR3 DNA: TGTGCCAGCAGCCCCGGGTGGAACACTGAAGCTTTCTTT; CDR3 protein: CASSPGWNTEAFF
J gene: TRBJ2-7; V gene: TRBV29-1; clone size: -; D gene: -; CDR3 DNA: TGCAGCGTGGCCCTTGGGTCCTCAGAGCAGTACTTC; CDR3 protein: CSVALGSSEQYF
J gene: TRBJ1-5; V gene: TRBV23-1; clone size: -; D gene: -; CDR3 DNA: TGCGCCAGCAGTCGCTTCCTGGATGGGGGGTATCAGCCCCAGCATTTT; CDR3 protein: CASSRFLDGGYQPQHF
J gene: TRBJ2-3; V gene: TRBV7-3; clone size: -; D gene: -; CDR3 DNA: TGTGCCAGCAGCTTAATGCAGGCAGATACGCAGTATTTT; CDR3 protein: CASSLMQADTQYF
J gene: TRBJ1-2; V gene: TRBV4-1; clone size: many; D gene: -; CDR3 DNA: TGCGCCAGCAGCCAAGATGGACAGTCCTACACCTTC; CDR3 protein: CASSQDGQSYTF
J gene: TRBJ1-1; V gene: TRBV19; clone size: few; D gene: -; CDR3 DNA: TGTGCCAGTAGTTTGACAGTGAACACTGAAGCTTTCTTT; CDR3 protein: CASSLTVNTEAFF
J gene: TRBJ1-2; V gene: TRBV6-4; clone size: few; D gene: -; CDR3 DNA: TGTGCCAGCAGACCCAGGGCAGGTCCCAGAACAGACTATGGCTACACCTTC; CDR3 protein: CASRPRAGPRTDYGYTF
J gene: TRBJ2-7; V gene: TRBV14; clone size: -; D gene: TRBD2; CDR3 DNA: TGTGCCAGCAGTCCCTATCACCCGGGACTAGCGGGAGGTCTGAACGAGCAGTACTTC; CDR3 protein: CASSPYHPGLAGGLNEQYF
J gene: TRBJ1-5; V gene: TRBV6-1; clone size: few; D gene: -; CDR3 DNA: TGTGCCAGCAGTGAAGCCCGGGGCCGAGGTATGCCCCAGCATTTT; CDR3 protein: CASSEARGRGMPQHF
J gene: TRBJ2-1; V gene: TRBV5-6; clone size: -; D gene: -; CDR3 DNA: TGTGCCAGCAGCTTGGCGGGACGACCGGATAATGAGCAGTTCTTC; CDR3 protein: CASSLAGRPDNEQFF